This is a list of T cell receptor beta chains from one sample in a study of blood T cell repertoires in COVID-19. This table comes from immunoSEQ multiplex PCR, and its TCRdb copy is limited to in-frame clones, with some not included. The sample lists 250,000 to 350,000 clones, over 75% seen once, with roughly 5% in the top ten. Sequenced: PBMCs or T cells enriched from blood (not recorded which). The receptor source for this set is a woman aged 25-40 years who had recovered from COVID-19. CDR3s include the opening cysteine and the closing phenylalanine or tryptophan. Each record gives: D gene, clone size, V gene, J gene, CDR3 DNA, CDR3 protein. A D gene is named only where the DNA matches it firmly. Some rows mark clone size as missing; the rest say once, few, many or name a class of expanded clone.

>TRBD1|NA|TRBV7-9|TRBJ2-7
TGTGCCAGCAGCTCCCGGGACAGGGAGCAGTACTTC
CASSSRDREQYF
>TRBD1|NA|TRBV6-6|TRBJ1-3
TGTGCCAGCAGTTATGGACAGGGTGGAAACACCATATATTTT
CASSYGQGGNTIYF
>NA|NA|TRBV30|TRBJ2-7
TGTGCCTGTGGGGAGCTCTACGAGCAGTACTTC
CACGELYEQYF
>TRBD1|NA|TRBV13|TRBJ2-7
TGTGCCAGCAGCTCCCAGGGGGCCTCCTCCTACGAGCAGTACTTC
CASSSQGASSYEQYF
>TRBD2|NA|TRBV20-1|TRBJ2-1
TGCAGTGCTAGTCGGGCGGCGGGAGAGAGCTCCTACAATGAGCAGTTCTTC
CSASRAAGESSYNEQFF
>NA|NA|TRBV6-1|TRBJ1-4
TGTGCCAGCAGTGAACCCGCAGGGATCGCAACTAATGAAAAACTGTTTTTT
CASSEPAGIATNEKLFF
>TRBD1|NA|TRBV5-5|TRBJ2-1
TGTGCCAGCAGCCCCTGGGACAGGGACCTCTACAATGAGCAGTTCTTC
CASSPWDRDLYNEQFF
>TRBD2|NA|TRBV7-9|TRBJ2-1
TGTGCCAGCAGACTAAGGGCTAGCGGGGAAAATGAGCAGTTCTTC
CASRLRASGENEQFF
>NA|NA|TRBV5-7|TRBJ2-1
TGTGCCAGCAGCTTGCCTATCGGGAATGAGCAGTTCTTC
CASSLPIGNEQFF
>TRBD1|few|TRBV4-1|TRBJ2-1
TGCGCCAGCACCCACAGGGGCCACAATGAGCAGTTCTTC
CASTHRGHNEQFF
>NA|NA|TRBV19|TRBJ2-1
TGTGCCAGTAGTATAGATGTCTCTCCTCAGAACAATGAGCAGTTCTTC
CASSIDVSPQNNEQFF
>TRBD2|NA|TRBV5-5|TRBJ2-5
TGTGCCAGCAGCTCTATAGCGGGGGGGTTCCAAGAGACCCAGTACTTC
CASSSIAGGFQETQYF
>NA|NA|TRBV5-4|TRBJ2-1
TGTGCCAGCAGCTTGGCCGCGAGCGAGCAGTTCTTC
CASSLAASEQFF
>TRBD2|once|TRBV5-6|TRBJ2-5
TGTGCCAGCAGCTTGGGGCGGGGGGGCCCCCGGGAGACCCAGTACTTC
CASSLGRGGPRETQYF
>NA|NA|TRBV7-9|TRBJ1-5
TGTGCCAGCAGCTTAGTCCCCCCGGTCAGGAGCAATCAGCCCCAGCATTTT
CASSLVPPVRSNQPQHF
>TRBD1|NA|TRBV7-2|TRBJ1-2
TGTGCCAGCAGCTTGGACAGGCGTAACTATGGCTACACCTTC
CASSLDRRNYGYTF
>TRBD1|NA|TRBV19|TRBJ1-4
TGTGCCAGTAGTACCCAGACAGGGTTTGATGAAAAACTGTTTTTT
CASSTQTGFDEKLFF
>NA|NA|TRBV20-1|TRBJ1-2
TGCAGTGCTAGAGGGCCCCCGAACACCTTC
CSARGPPNTF
>NA|NA|TRBV18|TRBJ2-3
TGTGCCAGCTCCGAGGACAGAATGGAGTATTTT
CASSEDRMEYF
>NA|NA|TRBV6-6|TRBJ2-7
TGTGCCAGCAGTTGGGACACCTACGAGCAGTACTTC
CASSWDTYEQYF
>TRBD2|NA|TRBV9|TRBJ2-3
TGTGCCAGCAGCGTACATCCGGGGGGGCCGACAGATACGCAGTATTTT
CASSVHPGGPTDTQYF
>TRBD1|NA|TRBV19|TRBJ1-4
TGTGCCAGTACGGGACAGGGTGGCGAAAAACTGTTTTTT
CASTGQGGEKLFF
>NA|NA|TRBV2|TRBJ1-2
TGTGCCAGCACGATCTCACCCACCACGGGGGGCTACACCTTC
CASTISPTTGGYTF
>TRBD2|NA|TRBV29-1|TRBJ2-1
TGCAGCGTTGTACGGGACTATCTTGATGAGCAGTTCTTC
CSVVRDYLDEQFF
>NA|NA|TRBV11-3|TRBJ1-1
TGTGCCAGCAGCTTAGGGCCCCCCCGGCAGGGGAACACTGAAGCTTTCTTT
CASSLGPPRQGNTEAFF
>NA|NA|TRBV4-3|TRBJ1-1
TGCGCCAGCAGCCAGGCTGTAGGCCCCGAGGATGTTGAAGCTTTCTTT
CASSQAVGPEDVEAFF
>NA|once|TRBV21-1|TRBJ2-1
TGTGCCAGACCGAGTCCGGGGAGCTCCTACAATGAGCAGTTCTTC
CARPSPGSSYNEQFF
>NA|NA|TRBV6-5|TRBJ1-2
TGTGCCAGCAAGGTCACAGGGAACCATGGCTACACCTTC
CASKVTGNHGYTF
>TRBD2|NA|TRBV5-5|TRBJ2-2
TGTGCCAGCAGCCCCCGCGGGGGCGGGGAGCTGTTTTTT
CASSPRGGGELFF
>NA|NA|TRBV5-5|TRBJ2-7
TGTGCCAGCAGCTTGGAGTACTTCGACGGGGTTCGGTACTTC
CASSLEYFDGVRYF
>NA|few|TRBV3-1/TRBV3-2|TRBJ2-1
TGTGCCAGCAGCCAAGATACAGAAATCCAGTTCTTC
CASSQDTEIQFF
>TRBD1|NA|TRBV6-1|TRBJ1-2
TGTGCCAGCAGTGAAAGTCTGTACAGGGGAGGCTATGGCTACACCTTC
CASSESLYRGGYGYTF
>NA|NA|TRBV28|TRBJ2-1
TGTGCCAGCAGCCTAGAGAGGGATAATGAGCAGTTCTTC
CASSLERDNEQFF
>NA|NA|TRBV21-1|TRBJ1-1
TGTGCCAGCAGCGCTCACAGGGATCCCACTGAAGCTTTCTTT
CASSAHRDPTEAFF
>NA|few|TRBV5-5|TRBJ1-5
TGTGCCAGCAGCTTACACCTGACAGGTCGGAGCAATCAGCCCCAGCATTTT
CASSLHLTGRSNQPQHF
>TRBD2|NA|TRBV29-1|TRBJ2-1
TGCAGCGTTAACTCCGGGACTAACAATGAGCAGTTCTTC
CSVNSGTNNEQFF
>NA|NA|TRBV11-3|TRBJ2-3
TGTGCCAGCAGCTTGAACGGGATATACACAGATACGCAGTATTTT
CASSLNGIYTDTQYF
>NA|NA|TRBV7-2|TRBJ2-1
TGTGCCAGCAGCTTAGCGCGGTGGGGGGGCGAAAATGAGCAGTTCTTC
CASSLARWGGENEQFF
>NA|once|TRBV5-1|TRBJ1-1
TGCGCCAGCAGCCCCGAATTGGGGGGAGTGAACACTGAAGCTTTCTTT
CASSPELGGVNTEAFF
>TRBD2|NA|TRBV11-2|TRBJ2-1
TGTGCCAGCAGCTTAGTGCGGGGGGGGTACAATGAGCAGTTCTTC
CASSLVRGGYNEQFF
>TRBD1|NA|TRBV4-3|TRBJ1-1
TGCGCCAGCAGCCAGGACTCTTGGGGACAGAGATACACTGAAGCTTTCTTT
CASSQDSWGQRYTEAFF
>TRBD2|NA|TRBV4-3|TRBJ2-7
TGCGCCAGCAGCCAGACTAGCGGGGCCTCCTACGAGCAGTACTTC
CASSQTSGASYEQYF
>NA|NA|TRBV19|TRBJ1-5
TGTGCCACCGATGGAGGTGGAAGTCAGCCCCAGCATTTT
CATDGGGSQPQHF
>NA|NA|TRBV19|TRBJ1-2
TGTGCCAGTAGTATCAGGGAACCCTATGGCTACACCTTC
CASSIREPYGYTF
>TRBD1|NA|TRBV29-1|TRBJ1-2
TGCAGCGTTCCACGCAGCCGGGACAGGGAGGGAACCAACTATGGCTACACCTTC
CSVPRSRDREGTNYGYTF